This entry concerns a single TCR beta chain. What it recognizes is unknown. The sequenced fragment ends 3 residues before the CDR3 boundary, so the rest is inferred from the germline J gene. Data came from immunoSEQ multiplex PCR; TCRdb stores just in-frame clones and leaves some out. The sample has around 22,000 clones; the top ten hold less than 15%. These data originate in a study of T cells in women clearing cervical HPV infection. Study details: Control women cleared a single incident HPV16 infection within 12 months. Study-wide findings and caveats: T-cell numbers per sample were unknown and may explain richness differences. CIN3+ cases had significantly higher TCR richness than controls; evenness did not differ.

With V trimmed by 2 bases and J by 2 bases, 5 bases remained unmatched. The V gene's germline CDR1 is LNHDA and CDR2 SQIVND (reference sequence). This CDR3 has 17 amino acids. Specimen: blood buffy coat. The gene calls are TRBV19 and TRBJ2-1; 11 bases match TRBD2. The TCR comes from a woman between 18 and 70 years old with a cervical HPV16 infection that either progressed to CIN3+ or cleared (not recorded which). CDR3 residues: CASSIPSGGKTYNEQFF. CDR3 DNA, as far as it was read: TGTGCCAGTAGTATACCTAGCGGGGGGAAAACCTACAATGAG.